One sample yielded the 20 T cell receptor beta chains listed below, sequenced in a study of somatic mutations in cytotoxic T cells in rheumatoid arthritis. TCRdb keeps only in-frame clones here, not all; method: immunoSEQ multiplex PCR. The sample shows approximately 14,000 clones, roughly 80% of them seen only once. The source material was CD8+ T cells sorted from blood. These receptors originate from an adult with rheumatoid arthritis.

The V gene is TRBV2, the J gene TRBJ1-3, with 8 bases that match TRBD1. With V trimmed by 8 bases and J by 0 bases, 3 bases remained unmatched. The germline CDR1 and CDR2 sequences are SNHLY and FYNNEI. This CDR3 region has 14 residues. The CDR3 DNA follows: TGTGCCAGCCATACAGGGGGCTCTGGAAACACCATATATTTT. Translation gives CASHTGGSGNTIYF.

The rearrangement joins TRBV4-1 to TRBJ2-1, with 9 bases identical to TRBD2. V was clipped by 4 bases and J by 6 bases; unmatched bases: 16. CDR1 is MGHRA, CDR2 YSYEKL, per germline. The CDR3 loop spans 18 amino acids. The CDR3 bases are TGCGCCAGCAGCCCCCGCGTCCTCGCGGGAGGGCCTGGCAATGAGCAGTTCTTC. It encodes CASSPRVLAGGPGNEQFF.

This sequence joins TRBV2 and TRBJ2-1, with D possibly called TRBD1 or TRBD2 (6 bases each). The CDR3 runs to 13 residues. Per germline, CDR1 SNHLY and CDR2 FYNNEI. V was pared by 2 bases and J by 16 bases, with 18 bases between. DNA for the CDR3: TGTGCCAGCAGTGAAAGGGGGGCAGGGGCCCCCTTCTTC. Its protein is CASSERGAGAPFF.

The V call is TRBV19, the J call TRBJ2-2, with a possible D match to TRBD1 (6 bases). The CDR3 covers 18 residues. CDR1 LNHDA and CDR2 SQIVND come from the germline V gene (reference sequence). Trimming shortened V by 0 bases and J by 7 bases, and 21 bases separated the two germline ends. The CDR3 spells CASSIDLGQGLLVGELFF. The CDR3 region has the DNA TGTGCCAGTAGTATAGATCTGGGACAAGGCCTTTTAGTCGGGGAGCTGTTTTTT.

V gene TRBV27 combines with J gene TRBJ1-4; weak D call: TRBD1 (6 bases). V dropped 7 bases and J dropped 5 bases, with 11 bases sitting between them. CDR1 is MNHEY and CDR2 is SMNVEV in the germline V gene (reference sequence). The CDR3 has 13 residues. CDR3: CASTTGLNEKLFF. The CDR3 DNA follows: TGTGCCAGCACAACAGGGCTGAATGAAAAACTGTTTTTT.

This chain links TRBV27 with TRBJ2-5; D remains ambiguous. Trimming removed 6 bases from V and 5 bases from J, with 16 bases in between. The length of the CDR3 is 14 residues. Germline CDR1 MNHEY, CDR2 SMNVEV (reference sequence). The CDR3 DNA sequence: TGTGCCAGCAGCTCGTTGCGACTGGGGGAGACCCAGTACTTC. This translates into CASSSLRLGETQYF.

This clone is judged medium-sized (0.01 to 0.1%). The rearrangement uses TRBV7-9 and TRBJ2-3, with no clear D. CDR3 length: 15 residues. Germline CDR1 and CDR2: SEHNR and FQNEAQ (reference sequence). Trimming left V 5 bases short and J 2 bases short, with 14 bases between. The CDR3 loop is CASSPQEQNTDTQYF. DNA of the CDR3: TGTGCCAGCAGCCCACAAGAACAAAACACAGATACGCAGTATTTT.

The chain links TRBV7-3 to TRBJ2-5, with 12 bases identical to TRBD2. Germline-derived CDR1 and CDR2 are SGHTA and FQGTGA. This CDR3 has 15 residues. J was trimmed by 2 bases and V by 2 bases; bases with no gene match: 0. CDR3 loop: CASSLLAGGQETQYF. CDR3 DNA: TGTGCCAGCAGCTTACTAGCGGGGGGGCAAGAGACCCAGTACTTC.

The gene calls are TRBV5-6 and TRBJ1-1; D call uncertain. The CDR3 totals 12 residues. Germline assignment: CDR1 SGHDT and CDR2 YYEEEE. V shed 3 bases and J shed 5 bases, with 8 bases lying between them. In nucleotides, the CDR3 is TGTGCCAGCAGCTACTATGGGACTGAAGCTTTCTTT. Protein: CASSYYGTEAFF.

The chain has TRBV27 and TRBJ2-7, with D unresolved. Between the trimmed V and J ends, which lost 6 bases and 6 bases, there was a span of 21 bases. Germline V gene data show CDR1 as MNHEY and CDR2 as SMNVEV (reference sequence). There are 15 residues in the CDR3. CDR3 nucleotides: TGTGCCAGCAGCCTTCTCTTCCCACCCAGCTCCGAGCAGTACTTC. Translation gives CASSLLFPPSSEQYF.

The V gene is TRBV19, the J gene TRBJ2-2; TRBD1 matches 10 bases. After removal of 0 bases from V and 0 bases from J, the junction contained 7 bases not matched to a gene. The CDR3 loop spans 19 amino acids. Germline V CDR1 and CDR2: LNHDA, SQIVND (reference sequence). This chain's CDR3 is CASSIDIAGQGSNTGELFF. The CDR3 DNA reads TGTGCCAGTAGTATAGACATTGCGGGACAGGGGTCGAACACCGGGGAGCTGTTTTTT.

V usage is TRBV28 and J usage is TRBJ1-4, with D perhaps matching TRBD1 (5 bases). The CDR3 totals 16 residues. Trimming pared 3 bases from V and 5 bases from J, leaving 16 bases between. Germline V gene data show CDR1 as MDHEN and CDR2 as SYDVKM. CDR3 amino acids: CASSFYSGTKNEKLFF. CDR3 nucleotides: TGTGCCAGCAGTTTCTACTCCGGGACGAAAAATGAAAAACTGTTTTTT.

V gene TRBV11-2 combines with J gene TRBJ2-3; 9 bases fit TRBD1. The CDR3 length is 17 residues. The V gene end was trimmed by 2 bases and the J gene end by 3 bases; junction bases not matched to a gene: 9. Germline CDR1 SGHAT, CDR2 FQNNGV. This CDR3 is CASSLRTGAMLTDTQYF. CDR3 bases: TGTGCCAGCAGCTTAAGGACAGGGGCGATGTTAACAGATACGCAGTATTTT.

CDR3 protein: CASMTRSYNEQFF. The CDR3, as DNA: TGTGCCAGTATGACTAGGTCTTACAATGAGCAGTTCTTC. The chain couples TRBV19 to TRBJ2-1; a weak D match, TRBD2 (6 bases). The length of the CDR3 is 13 residues. CDR1 is LNHDA, CDR2 SQIVND, per germline (reference sequence). Trimming removed 7 bases at V and 4 bases at J, with 11 bases between.

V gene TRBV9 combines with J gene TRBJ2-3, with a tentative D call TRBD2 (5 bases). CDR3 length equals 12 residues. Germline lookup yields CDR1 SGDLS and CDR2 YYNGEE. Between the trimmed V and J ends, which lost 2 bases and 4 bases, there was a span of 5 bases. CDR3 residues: CASSVDSDTQYF. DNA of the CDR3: TGTGCCAGCAGCGTGGACTCAGATACGCAGTATTTT. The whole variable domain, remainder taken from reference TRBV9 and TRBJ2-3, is DSGVTQTPKHLITATGQRVTLRCSPRSGDLSVYWYQQSLDQGLQFLIQYYNGEERAKGNILERFSAQQFPDLHSELNLSSLELGDSALYFCASSVDSDTQYFGPGTRLTVL.

The CDR3 region is CASSSPGQPPYEQYF. CDR3 DNA sequence: TGTGCCAGCAGTTCTCCCGGGCAACCTCCCTACGAGCAGTACTTC. The chain couples TRBV28 to TRBJ2-7; D is unresolved. Trimming shortened V by 4 bases and J by 2 bases, and 15 bases separated the two germline ends. Germline-derived CDR1 and CDR2 are MDHEN and SYDVKM. This CDR3 region has 15 residues.

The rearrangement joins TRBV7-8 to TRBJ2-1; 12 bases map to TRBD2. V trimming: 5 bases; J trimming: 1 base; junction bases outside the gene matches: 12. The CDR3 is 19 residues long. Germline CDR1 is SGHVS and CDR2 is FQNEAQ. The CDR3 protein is CASSNPTSGSVGSYNEQFF. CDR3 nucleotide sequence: TGTGCCAGCAGCAACCCGACTAGCGGGAGCGTTGGGTCCTACAATGAGCAGTTCTTC. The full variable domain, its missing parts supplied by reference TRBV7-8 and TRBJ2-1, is GAGVSQSPRYKVAKRGQDVALRCDPISGHVSLFWYQQALGQGPEFLTYFQNEAQLDKSGLPSDRFFAERPEGSVSTLKIQRTQQEDSAVYLCASSNPTSGSVGSYNEQFFGPGTRLTVL.

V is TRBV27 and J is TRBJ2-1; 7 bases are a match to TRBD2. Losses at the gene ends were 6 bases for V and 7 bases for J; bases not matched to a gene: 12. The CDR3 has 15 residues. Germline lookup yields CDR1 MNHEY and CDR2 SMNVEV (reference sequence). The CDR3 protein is CASRSEAGVWNEQFF. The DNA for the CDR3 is TGTGCCAGCAGGTCTGAGGCGGGAGTCTGGAATGAGCAGTTCTTC.

The CDR3 bases are TGTGCCTTCCTAGGGGCGCAGACCGGGGAGCTGTTTTTT. Translated: CAFLGAQTGELFF. The chain is built from TRBV5-4 and TRBJ2-2; D perhaps matches TRBD1 (5 bases). The ends were cut back, 10 bases at V and 5 bases at J, with 15 bases in the middle. The CDR3 spans 13 residues. CDR1 and CDR2 from the germline V gene are SGHNT and YYREEE (reference sequence).

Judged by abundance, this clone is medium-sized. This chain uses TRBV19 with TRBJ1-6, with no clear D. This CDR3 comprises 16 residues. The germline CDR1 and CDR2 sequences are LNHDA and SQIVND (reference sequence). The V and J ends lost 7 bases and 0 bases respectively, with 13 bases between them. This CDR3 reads CASTPNVGSYNSPLHF. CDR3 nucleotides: TGTGCCAGTACCCCAAACGTGGGCTCCTATAATTCACCCCTCCACTTT.